These 10 T cell receptor beta chains share one sample of origin, sequenced in a study of CD8+CD57+ T cells in acquired aplastic anemia listed by TCRdb under 2018. Sequencing was carried out with an Illumina HiSeq 2000. TCR beta VDJ combination and CDR3 sequence profiling used genomic DNA as the template. Through fastp at Q25 and MiXCR, TCRdb rebuilt clones from the public reads, retaining in-frame beta chains. Each CDR3 protein gets just one entry, which takes the most common genes and DNA from the rows behind it. This sample gives over 150,000 distinct CDR3 sequences in total; roughly 63% of them show up just once. The ten largest clones take up roughly 46% of the sample. The patients picked for sequencing were ones in whom flow cytometry had shown an expansion of CD8+CD57+ cells. Sequenced sample: sorted CD4+, CD8+, or CD8+CD57+ T cells (not recorded which) from PBMCs. The source is a human donor with aplastic anemia.

This chain links TRBV29-1 with TRBJ1-2; TRBD1 agrees at 9 bases. V lost 3 bases and J lost 8; bases outside the gene matches: 7. The CDR3 covers 13 residues. CDR1 and CDR2 (germline): SQVTM, ANQGSEA. The CDR3 DNA is TGCAGCGTTGATCCACAGGGGGCTCGAGGCTACACCTTC. It yields the protein CSVDPQGARGYTF.

This clonotype has just one count. The chain carries TRBV20-1 and TRBJ2-7; D may correspond to TRBD1 or TRBD2 (5 bases each). The V and J ends lost 4 bases and 6 bases respectively, with 19 bases between them. Germline V CDR1 and CDR2: DFQATT, SNEGSKA (reference sequence). CDR3 length: 14 residues. CDR3 sequence reads: CSAKPPGPKVEQYF. CDR3 DNA: TGCAGTGCTAAACCCCCGGGACCAAAGGTCGAGCAGTACTTC.

CDR3 DNA: TGTGCCAGCAGCTCTTGGACGTTCATGAACACTGAAGCTTTCTTT. It translates to CASSSWTFMNTEAFF. The J gene is TRBJ1-1, the V gene TRBV7-9; no reliable D call. The CDR3 is 15 amino acids. Trimming removed 4 bases from V and 0 bases from J, with 12 bases in between. Germline V lookup: CDR1 SEHNR, CDR2 FQNEAQ (reference sequence).

The CDR3 sequence: CASSLGEGIPYEQYF. DNA of the CDR3: TGTGCCAGCAGCTTAGGGGAGGGAATACCCTACGAGCAGTACTTC. The chain joins TRBV7-6 to TRBJ2-7, with 7 bases lining up with TRBD2. This CDR3 contains 15 residues. V gave up 1 base and J gave up 2 bases; unmatched junction bases: 5. CDR1 and CDR2 (germline): SGHVS, FNYEAQ.

The V call is TRBV30, the J call TRBJ1-6; maybe TRBD1 (6 bases). The CDR3 extends over 15 amino acids. Trimming took off 0 bases at V and 7 bases at J, with 13 bases between the two ends. Germline CDR1 and CDR2: GTSNPN and SVGIG (reference sequence). The CDR3 loop reads CAWSVTGARNSPLHF. The CDR3 DNA reads TGTGCCTGGAGTGTAACGGGGGCTCGGAATTCACCCCTCCACTTT.

This clonotype has ten or more counts. This chain connects TRBV6-5 to TRBJ1-1; TRBD1 is a possible D gene (6 bases). Trimming cost V 2 bases and J 3 bases, with 10 bases left between them. Germline loops: CDR1 MNHEY, CDR2 SVGAGI. CDR3 length: 14 residues. The CDR3 coding sequence is TGTGCCAGCAGTTACGCCCAGGGGCACACTGAAGCTTTCTTT. Protein: CASSYAQGHTEAFF.

CDR3 amino acids: CASSLTRTGVGSPLHF. DNA for the CDR3: TGTGCCAGCAGCTTAACTAGGACAGGGGTAGGCTCACCCCTCCACTTT. The genes are TRBV7-2 and TRBJ1-6, with 9 nucleotides matching TRBD1. With 2 bases clipped from V and 10 bases from J, the junction kept 9 bases outside the gene matches. Germline V CDR1 and CDR2: SGHTA, FQGNSA. The CDR3 length is 16 residues.

This clonotype was detected only a few times. V is TRBV29-1 and J is TRBJ2-5; 11 nucleotides align to TRBD2. With V trimmed by 6 bases and J by 5 bases, 5 bases remained unmatched. This CDR3 spans 13 amino acids. Germline values: CDR1 SQVTM, CDR2 ANQGSEA. The CDR3 bases are TGCAGCGTCGATAGCGGGAGGGCGGAGACCCAGTACTTC. Translating it yields CSVDSGRAETQYF.

The chain couples TRBV29-1 to TRBJ2-1, with 12 bases lining up with TRBD2. The CDR3 sequence is 14 residues long. Looked up from germline, CDR1 is SQVTM and CDR2 is ANQGSEA. The trim removed 7 bases at V and 5 bases at J, leaving 6 bases unmatched. CDR3: CSGTSGVTNNEQFF. For the CDR3, the DNA is TGCAGCGGGACTAGCGGGGTAACAAACAATGAGCAGTTCTTC.

The chain combines TRBV5-4 with TRBJ2-7; D is unresolved. V gave up 3 bases and J gave up 2 bases, with 12 bases separating them. This CDR3 is 14 amino acids long. The germline V gene has CDR1 SGHNT and CDR2 YYREEE (reference sequence). As DNA, the CDR3 is TGTGCCAGCAGCTCTGGCATGGTCCCCTACGAGCAGTACTTC. It is translated as CASSSGMVPYEQYF.